This TCR beta chain was documented in a study of blood T cell repertoires in COVID-19 (TCRdb year 2020). Regarding the study in general: Collaborator samples came from the United States, Italy and Spain and covered acute and convalescent phases of COVID-19. Subjects who had been exposed to COVID-19, were actively infected with it, or had recovered from it provided the deeply sampled blood TCRbeta repertoires that made up the dataset. Where HLA class I and class II types were available, the types were taken from metadata supplied by the sample provider, not from assay-based typing. Nearly every sample came with metadata listing a de-identified subject ID, COVID-19 status, age in years and sex. The samples were drawn from two sources: the first 160 participants of the ongoing ImmuneRACE study, and over 1,000 subjects contributed by 6 global collaborators. The repertoires were released in a freely available public database intended as a resource for research on the immune response to SARS-CoV-2. The prospective study material was composed of cDNA or gDNA derived from T cells, B-cell-depleted T cells, or PBMCs.

A word on this clone: It lacks a known antigen. No base quality values were provided; no much bigger clone lies one nucleotide off.

The CDR3 contains 14 residues, cysteine and phenylalanine counted. The CDR3 DNA has 42 bases and is translated from base 1. The germline V gene (reference sequence) specifies MNHNY as CDR1 and SVGAGI as CDR2. V is shortened by 5 bases, J by 3 bases, and the region joining them spans 14 bases. The collaborating institutions used their own protocols to collect whole blood in K2EDTA tubes. Collaborator samples were shipped for TCRbeta analysis as frozen whole blood, isolated PBMCs, or DNA extracted from either sample type. General conclusions and limits of the study: The amount of clinical and demographic metadata varied by source and participant and was provided uncurated.

TCRbeta CDR3 regions were amplified from genomic DNA by means of the immunoSEQ Assay, a bias-controlled multiplex PCR. As for how the authors treated the data: The number of nucleated cells in each sample was estimated from the amplification of reference gene primers within the assay. To quantify the absolute abundance of each unique TCRbeta CDR3 rearrangement, sequence reads were collapsed and filtered. For each sample, productive Simpson clonality was calculated as the square root of Simpson's diversity index over productive rearrangements. TCRdb obtained this table from immuneACCESS and retained in-frame rearrangements with V and J assigned. These tables miss some clones; where compared with another copy, unresolved V genes account for less than half of the shortfall, and the remainder is unexplained. V and J calls and clone size come straight from that table; D and trimming were deduced from the DNA. The sample profile shows fewer than 70,000 clones; 87% of them were found once. Of the sample, 7% to 9.5% falls within the top ten clones.

This receptor was obtained from a man aged 50-60 years with active COVID-19. Here the chain combines TRBV6-6 and TRBJ2-7, with TRBD1 as a weak D call on 6 bases. Source material: peripheral blood. The nucleotide sequence is given as TGTGCCAGCAGTGATACCGGGACAATCTACGAGCAGTACTTC. Protein translation: CASSDTGTIYEQYF.